This paragraph covers one T cell receptor (beta chain) sequence. This clone has only a few counts. It lacks a known antigen. The record has no base qualities; no much larger clone is one base away. The data were obtained in a study of cytomegalovirus exposure and HLA in healthy donors (dated by TCRdb to 2017 to 2019). About the study as a whole: In an earlier analysis of several hundred of the donors, under 300 Gb of sequence data and roughly 100 million unique TCR beta sequences from 180 million or so T cells were reported. To predict cytomegalovirus infection status, the study brought together high-throughput TCR immunosequencing, statistical association of individual TCRs with disease status, and machine learning. The number of typed donors differed by locus: roughly 620-640 for A, B, C, DRB1 and DQB1; about 520 for DQA1; around 580 for DPA1; and about 450 for DPB1. The study was designed to test whether signatures of past pathogen exposure could be identified by cataloging public T cell receptors. Of the roughly 400 genotyped donors, 75% to 85% were placed in the genetic ancestry cluster associated with self-reported Caucasian donors. A separate validation cohort of approximately 130 different subjects was used in addition to the 666-subject first cohort. Because of strong linkage in the cohort, 5 or 6 DR-DQ haplotypes were treated as single units for association and clustering. In the later analysis, no new phenotypic data were used to find candidate immune exposures; instead, reliance was placed on TCR beta sequences and their occurrence across donors. On average, about 200,000 unique TCR beta nucleotide sequences were sequenced per donor among several hundred genotyped donors of the cohort, with around 19% of those sequences being non-productive. Every repertoire in the discovery cohort had been generated on one and the same sequencing platform. A later analysis re-analyzed previously published TCR beta repertoires from about 730 donors and added high-resolution HLA genotyping to study TCR occurrence patterns. Roughly 300 gigabases of sequencing data and 91 million or so unique TCR sequences made up an early release that covered approximately 700 HLA-typed donors. An earlier analysis of about 600 of the donors used high-throughput TCR beta sequencing to judge whether each TCR beta V gene segment behaved as functional or pseudogenic. Genome-wide SNP genotypes for about 65% of the 666 donors were used in a later genetic analysis, which treated that subset as a discovery cohort. The study profiled the T cell repertoires of 500 to 800 subjects by immunosequencing and related them to cytomegalovirus serostatus. Both class I and class II loci were covered by HLA typing, at four-digit resolution. Donor age, sex, ethnicity and CMV serostatus were compiled alongside the repertoire data.

The cohort consisted of hundreds of healthy bone marrow donors. Cohort members were all nominally healthy when sampled, although unrecorded immune exposures were likely present. The donor was CMV seropositive and was included in the group of 300 or so seropositive cohort members. A peripheral blood sample was collected from each donor, and TCR beta sequencing was performed on peripheral blood mononuclear cells. Genomic DNA extraction from the blood cell samples was performed with the Qiagen DNeasy Blood Extraction Kit. Broad study findings and their caveats: A further reported finding was that TCR beta sequences accurately predicted the HLA-A and HLA-B alleles for most subjects in the first cohort. Broadly in line with IMGT annotations, most TCR beta V segments showed up in productive rearrangements about 87% or about 30% of the time in an earlier analysis of 450 to 600 of the donors. The classifier was reported to diagnose cytomegalovirus status with high specificity and sensitivity in both the original cohort and the validation cohort. Over 15 rarely observed V segments, including chromosome 9 orphons, were excluded from the earlier analysis of a few hundred of the donors because counts were too low. A later analysis found that most CMV-associated TCR beta chains appeared HLA-restricted, with HLA associations seemingly driven largely by CMV exposure. A cluster of highly shared sequence variants was judged likely to be a technical artifact of the sequencing pipeline. Linkage disequilibrium might explain the correlated functional status among segregating V segments, but an unknown experimental factor could not be ruled out. A later genetic analysis associated a missense DCLRE1C variant with V-gene and J-gene trimming of TCR beta chains, and an independent cohort replicated the association. In a later analysis, 16,951 TCR beta sequences were associated with specific HLA alleles at a false discovery rate of 0.05. Because HLA typing was missing for some donors at each locus, association tests included only the typed subset. Assigning TCR associations to individual alleles was difficult when HLA alleles, especially DR and DQ, strongly co-occurred. In a later analysis, HLA-associated TCR beta chains were found to be more clonally expanded and to have lower generation probabilities than equally common non-associated chains. The study gave a list of under 200 TCR beta chains associated with cytomegalovirus. Sequencing depth was assumed to be roughly uniform across donors in the presence/absence analyses, though that assumption may not hold. Most TCR sequences were seen in very few donors, while some public TCRs were found in many individuals. Some IMGT-functional V segments, including TRBV6-2 and TRBV6-3, could not be told apart with the 87-base-pair reads, so those segments were excluded. According to a later analysis, TCR association rates differed among HLA loci, with DRB1 alleles showing the most associated TCRs and HLA-C alleles showing the fewest. This cohort had only TCR beta chains sequenced, and the lack of alpha or paired-chain data limited which features could be detected. The only immune exposure information available for the cohort was CMV serostatus. It was suggested by the authors that the approach could potentially be generalized to other disease states and immunological phenotypes. A later analysis reported that several top co-occurrence clusters appeared linked to parvovirus B19, influenza, CMV and Epstein-Barr virus. A few of the identified cytomegalovirus-associated TCR beta chains were confirmed in vitro to be specific for cytomegalovirus antigens. According to a later genetic analysis, donors in an Asian-associated ancestry cluster had fewer N-insertions in productive TCRs than the approximately 650-donor mean.

The trim is 2 bases for V and 5 bases for J, with a gap of 13 bases between the germline ends. As encoded in the germline V gene (reference sequence), CDR1 is MNHNY while CDR2 is SVGAGI. The CDR3 holds 15 amino acids from the cysteine to the phenylalanine. CDR3 DNA only is kept here, 45 bases in frame from base 1. Libraries were made using the immunoSEQ multiplex PCR assay. The multiplex PCR relied on a mix of 60 forward primers for TCR Vbeta segments and 13 reverse primers for TCR Jbeta segments. Amplification of the CDR3 region of rearranged TCR beta genes was performed with a multiplex PCR assay on genomic DNA. On the Illumina HiSeq System, the amplified TCR beta libraries were sequenced as 87-base-pair reads. On the authors' methods: A later analysis counted tens of millions of unique TCR beta chains across the 500 to 850 repertoires, and approximately 11 million of these chains were shared by at least two donors. Raw reads were error-corrected and collapsed into unique sequences with a nearest-neighbor algorithm that merged closely related sequences to remove PCR and sequencing errors. To assign V, D and J gene segments, CDR3 sequences were aligned to IMGT reference sequences. For a sequence to be retained, at least a six-nucleotide match to both a V gene segment and a J gene segment was required. A rearrangement counted as productive if the CDR3 had no stop codons and remained in frame with V and J, and every other rearrangement counted as non-productive. Following IMGT convention, CDR3 was defined as the stretch from the second conserved V-encoded cysteine up to the conserved J-encoded phenylalanine. The earlier analysis of 587 of the donors excluded sequences that lacked an unambiguous match to a single V gene segment. An earlier analysis of 587 of the donors classified V segments as functional when productive rearrangements were above 56.7% and as segregating when the standard deviation between donors was above 5%. A statistical classification framework was developed to diagnose cytomegalovirus status using the catalog of TCR beta chain sequences. In a later analysis, TCR nucleotide sequences were compared against IMGT/GENE-DB human TR gene sequences so that V and J genes could be assigned. Using the TCRdist pipeline, a later analysis assigned CDR3 sequences along with most-parsimonious VDJ recombination scenarios. In a later analysis, each TCR beta chain was defined by its CDR3 amino acid sequence together with its V-gene family, and reads without a unique V-gene family were excluded. In a later analysis, nearly 600 highly shared, low-generation-probability nucleotide sequences were removed to address suspected cross-contamination and a sequencing artifact. In a later analysis, a clonal expansion index was calculated for each public chain from normalized within-repertoire ranks of inferred template counts. Generation probabilities in a later analysis came from a VDJ recombination model fitted to out-of-frame rearrangements, and those results were checked against IGoR. In a later analysis, TCR-TCR, TCR-HLA and TCR-CMV co-occurrence was scored with hypergeometric tests, and a repertoire-size bias correction was applied to TCR pairs. A later analysis estimated false discovery rates by permuting HLA or CMV assignments 20 times. A later analysis grouped co-occurring TCRs with DBSCAN, adding TCRdist sequence similarity when clustering within HLA-allele-positive subsets. For co-occurrence clustering, repertoires with fewer than 30,000 or more than 120,000 public chains were excluded, along with a handful of repertoires with anomalous nucleotide sharing. TCRdb obtained this table from immuneACCESS and retained in-frame rearrangements with V and J assigned. These tables miss some clones; where compared with another copy, unresolved V genes account for less than half of the shortfall, and the remainder is unexplained. V and J calls and clone size are those listed in that table; D and trimming were worked out from the DNA. The sample table holds 75,000 to 100,000 clones, of which more than 60% were seen once. The biggest ten clones account for roughly a sixth of the sample.

The chain is assembled from TRBV6-6 and TRBJ1-5, and possibly TRBD1, on 5 matching bases. The receptor's source is a man in his 60s in good health and CMV-seropositive. The specimen sequenced was PBMCs. The DNA sequence is TGTGCCAGCAGTTACCGTCGGGGGGACGATCAGCCCCAGCATTTT. It is translated as CASSYRRGDDQPQHF.